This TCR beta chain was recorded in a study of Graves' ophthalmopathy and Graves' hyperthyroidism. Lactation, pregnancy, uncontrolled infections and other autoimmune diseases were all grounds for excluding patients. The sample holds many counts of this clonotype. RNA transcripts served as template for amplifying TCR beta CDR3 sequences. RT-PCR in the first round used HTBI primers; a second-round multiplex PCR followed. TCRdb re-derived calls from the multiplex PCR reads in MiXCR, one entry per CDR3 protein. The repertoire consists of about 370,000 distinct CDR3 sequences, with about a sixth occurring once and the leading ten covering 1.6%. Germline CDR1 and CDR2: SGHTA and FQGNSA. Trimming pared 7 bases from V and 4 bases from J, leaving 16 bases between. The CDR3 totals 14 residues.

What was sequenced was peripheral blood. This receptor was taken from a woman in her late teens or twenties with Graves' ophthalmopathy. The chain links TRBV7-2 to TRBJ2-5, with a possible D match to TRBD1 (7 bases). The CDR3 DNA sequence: TGTGCCAGCACCCTTGGAGGGGGCGGAGAGACCCAGTACTTC. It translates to CASTLGGGGETQYF.